This T cell receptor (beta chain) emerged from a study of human T cells and chemical hapten exposure. Study-level background: Application of 0.01% DPC to the upper back was done by patch test, with a reading at 6 days. Whole-study results and caveats: Significantly more large CDR3 similarity clusters were formed by expanded TCRs than by controls.

This clonotype was detected a few times. As yet, its antigen is unknown. Noted time point: patch test 1, 2 weeks after DPC sensitization. Treatment here: therapeutic diphenylcyclopropenone sensitization with weekly scalp DPC. Participating donors were patients with alopecia, aged 18 to 70 years, considered appropriate candidates for DPC. CDR1 is SGHRS and CDR2 is YFSETQ in the germline V gene. Trimming stripped 1 base from V and 0 bases from J, with 14 bases between. There are 16 residues in the CDR3. Each CDR3 protein is one row after TCRdb ran MiXCR on the RACE reads. This table has around 340,000 distinct CDR3 sequences, around 7% appearing once.

The receptor was isolated from a young woman with alopecia areata. Some clones in this sample may be carry-over from other donors' samples. V is TRBV5-1 and J is TRBJ2-7, with D unclear. Sequences were derived from whole blood, sampled in connection with sensitization to the hapten diphenylcyclopropenone (DPC). The chain's CDR3 is CASSLMFDGPSYEQYF. DNA for the CDR3: TGCGCCAGCAGCTTGATGTTCGATGGCCCCTCCTACGAGCAGTACTTC.